These 9 T cell receptor beta chains originate from one sample sequenced in a study of CD8+CD57+ T cells in acquired aplastic anemia. Investigators profiled TCR beta VDJ and CDR3 from genomic DNA template. TCRdb passed the reads through MiXCR, listing each CDR3 protein once. Of a few hundred thousand distinct CDR3 sequences detected, 55% to 75% appear once; the ten largest clones hold more than 3.5%. The material sequenced was sorted CD4+, CD8+, or CD8+CD57+ T cells (not recorded which) from PBMCs. The receptors derive from a human donor in good health, serving as a control.

This clonotype was counted ten times or more. The chain links TRBV5-1 to TRBJ1-1, with D perhaps TRBD1 (6 bases). Trimming removed 2 bases from V and 1 base from J, with 12 bases in between. The V gene's germline CDR1 is SGHRS and CDR2 YFSETQ. The CDR3 is made up of 15 amino acids. The CDR3 DNA is TGCGCCAGCAGCTTAATTACAGGGCCGAACACTGAAGCTTTCTTT. This translates into CASSLITGPNTEAFF.

This clonotype was seen ten or more times. The rearrangement uses TRBV12-3 or TRBV12-4 and TRBJ1-3; the match to TRBD1 covers 8 bases. The CDR3 covers 14 residues. Losses at the gene ends were 10 bases for V and 5 bases for J; bases not matched to a gene: 10. CDR3 sequence reads: CAISTDRGRNTIYF. The CDR3 region has the DNA TGTGCCATTTCGACCGACAGGGGTAGAAACACCATATATTTT.

Comments on this clonotype: No conserved phenylalanine or tryptophan ends this CDR3, so it is likely a read error. No DNA is shown, since the ends of the CDR3 on it are uncertain; the CDR3 is the one TCRdb lists. The genes are TRBV7-7 and TRBJ2-1; the table names TRBD1, a call not compared with the DNA. Germline CDR1 and CDR2: SSHAT and FNYEAQ (reference sequence). The CDR3 length is 13 residues, termini included. The CDR3 protein is CASSLAPQPQHFG.

This clonotype occurred once. This may be a read error, as it is one base from a much larger clone. J is TRBJ2-1 and V is TRBV6-1; possibly TRBD2 for D (5 bases). CDR3 length equals 17 residues. CDR1 and CDR2 (germline): MNHNS, SASEGT. Between the trimmed V and J ends, which lost 1 base and 0 bases, there was a span of 13 bases. This CDR3 reads CASSEDIGLASYNEQFF. CDR3 in DNA: TGTGCCAGCAGTGAAGATATCGGGCTAGCCTCCTACAATGAGCAGTTCTTC.

The V gene is TRBV2, the J gene TRBJ2-1, with a weak D call TRBD2 (5 bases). This CDR3 has 12 amino acids. Per the germline V gene, CDR1 is SNHLY and CDR2 is FYNNEI. V was pared by 6 bases and J by 5 bases, with 8 bases between. The CDR3, as DNA: TGTGCCAGCAGGATACTAGACAATGAGCAGTTCTTC. Translated, it gives CASRILDNEQFF.

The chain uses TRBV5-1 and TRBJ1-6; D unclear. Germline CDR1 reads SGHRS; CDR2 reads YFSETQ. This CDR3 spans 15 amino acids. The V gene lost 3 bases and the J gene lost 6 bases, with 13 bases spanning the gap. The CDR3 coding sequence is TGCGCCAGCAGCTCCCGGGGAGGGCTTAATTCACCCCTCCACTTT. Translation gives CASSSRGGLNSPLHF.

V is TRBV10-3 and J is TRBJ2-5; 11 nucleotides match TRBD1. The CDR3 loop spans 14 amino acids. Germline CDR1 reads ENHRY; CDR2 reads SYGVKD. V shed 10 bases and J 4 bases; nucleotides not matched to a gene: 8. CDR3 loop: CATYPGTGGETQYF. CDR3 in DNA: TGTGCCACTTACCCCGGGACAGGGGGAGAGACCCAGTACTTC.

Details on this clonotype: At one end the junction does not follow the germline gene, possibly because of a read error. This rearrangement joins TRBV7-2 to TRBJ1-4; D possibly corresponds to TRBD1 (6 bases). Germline V gene lookup returns CDR1 SGHTA and CDR2 FQGNSA. This CDR3 is built from 15 residues. This CDR3 is CASRTTGAADDNLFF. CDR3 nucleotides: TGCGCCAGCAGGACCACGGGGGCCGCTGATGATAACCTGTTTTTT.

Turning to this clonotype: Since a much larger clone is just one base distant, this may be a read error. The chain combines TRBV6-1 with TRBJ1-1; D not certain. The CDR3 is made up of 11 amino acids. V lost 8 bases and J 8 bases, leaving 12 bases between the germline ends. CDR1 and CDR2 from the germline V gene are MNHNS and SASEGT. CDR3 sequence (DNA): TGTGCCAGCGGTATGGATGGCGAAGCTTTCTTT. Residues: CASGMDGEAFF.